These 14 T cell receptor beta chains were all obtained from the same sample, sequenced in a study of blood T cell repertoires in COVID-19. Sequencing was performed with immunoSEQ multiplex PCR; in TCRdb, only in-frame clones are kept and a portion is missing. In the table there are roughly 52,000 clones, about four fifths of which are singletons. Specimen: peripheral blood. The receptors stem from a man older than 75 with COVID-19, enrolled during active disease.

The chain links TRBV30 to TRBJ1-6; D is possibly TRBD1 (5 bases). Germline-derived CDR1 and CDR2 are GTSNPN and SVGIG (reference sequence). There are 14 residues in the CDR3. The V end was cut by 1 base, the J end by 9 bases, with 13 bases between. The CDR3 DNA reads TGTGCCTGGAGTGGGTTGGGGGGACGTTCACCCCTCCACTTT. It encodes CAWSGLGGRSPLHF.

The CDR3 sequence is CASSIKTSGGETQYF. CDR3 DNA: TGTGCCAGTAGTATCAAGACTAGCGGAGGAGAGACCCAGTACTTC. The chain recombines TRBV19 with TRBJ2-5; 9 bases line up with TRBD2. Germline CDR1 reads LNHDA; CDR2 reads SQIVND (reference sequence). The CDR3 has 15 amino acids. Trimming removed 3 bases from V and 4 bases from J; junction bases left unmatched: 6.

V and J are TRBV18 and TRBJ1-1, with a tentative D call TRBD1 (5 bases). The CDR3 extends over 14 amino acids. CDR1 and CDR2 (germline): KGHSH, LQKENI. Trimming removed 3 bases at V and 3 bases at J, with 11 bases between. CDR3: CASSPQGSDTEAFF. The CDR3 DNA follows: TGTGCCAGCTCACCTCAGGGTTCAGACACTGAAGCTTTCTTT.

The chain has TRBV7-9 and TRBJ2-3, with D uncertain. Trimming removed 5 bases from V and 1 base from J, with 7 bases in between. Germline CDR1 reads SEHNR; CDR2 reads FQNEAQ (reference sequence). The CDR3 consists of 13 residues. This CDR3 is CASSAAGTDTQYF. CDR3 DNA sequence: TGTGCCAGCAGCGCCGCGGGCACAGATACGCAGTATTTT.

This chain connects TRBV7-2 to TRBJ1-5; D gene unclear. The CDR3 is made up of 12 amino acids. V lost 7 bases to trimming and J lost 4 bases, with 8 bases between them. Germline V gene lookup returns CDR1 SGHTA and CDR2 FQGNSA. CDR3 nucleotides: TGTGCCAGCACCTCCCCGAATCAGCCCCAGCATTTT. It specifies CASTSPNQPQHF.

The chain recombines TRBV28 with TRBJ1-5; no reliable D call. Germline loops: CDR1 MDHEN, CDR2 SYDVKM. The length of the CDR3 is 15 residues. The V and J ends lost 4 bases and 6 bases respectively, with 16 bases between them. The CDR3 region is CASSSNEGTGQPQHF. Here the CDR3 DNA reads TGTGCCAGCAGTTCCAACGAGGGAACCGGTCAGCCCCAGCATTTT.

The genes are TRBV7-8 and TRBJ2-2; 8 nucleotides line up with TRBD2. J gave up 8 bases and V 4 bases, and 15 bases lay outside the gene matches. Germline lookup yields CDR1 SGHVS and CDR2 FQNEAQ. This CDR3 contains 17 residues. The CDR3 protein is CASSSAATGGPSGELFF. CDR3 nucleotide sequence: TGTGCCAGCAGCTCAGCCGCGACGGGAGGGCCGTCGGGGGAGCTGTTTTTT. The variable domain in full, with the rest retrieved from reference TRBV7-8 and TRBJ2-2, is GAGVSQSPRYKVAKRGQDVALRCDPISGHVSLFWYQQALGQGPEFLTYFQNEAQLDKSGLPSDRFFAERPEGSVSTLKIQRTQQEDSAVYLCASSSAATGGPSGELFFGEGSRLTVL.

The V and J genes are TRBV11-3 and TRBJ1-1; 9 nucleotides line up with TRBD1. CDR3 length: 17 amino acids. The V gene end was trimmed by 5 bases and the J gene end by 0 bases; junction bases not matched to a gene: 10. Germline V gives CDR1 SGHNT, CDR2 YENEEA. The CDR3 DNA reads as TGTGCCAGCAGCGCCCGACCGGGACAGGGTATGAACACTGAAGCTTTCTTT. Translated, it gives CASSARPGQGMNTEAFF.

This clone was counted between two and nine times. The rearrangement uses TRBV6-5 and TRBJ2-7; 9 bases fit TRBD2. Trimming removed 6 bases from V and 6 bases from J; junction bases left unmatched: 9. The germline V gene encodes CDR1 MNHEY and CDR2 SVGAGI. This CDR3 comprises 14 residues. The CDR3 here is CASSAGGPMSEQYF. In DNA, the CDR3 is TGTGCCAGCAGCGCGGGGGGGCCTATGAGCGAGCAGTACTTC.

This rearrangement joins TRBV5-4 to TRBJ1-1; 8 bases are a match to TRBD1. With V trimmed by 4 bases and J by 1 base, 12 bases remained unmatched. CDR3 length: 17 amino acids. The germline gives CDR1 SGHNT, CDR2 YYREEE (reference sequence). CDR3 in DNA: TGTGCCAGCAGCCAACGAGCTAGGACAGGGACGAACACTGAAGCTTTCTTT. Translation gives CASSQRARTGTNTEAFF.

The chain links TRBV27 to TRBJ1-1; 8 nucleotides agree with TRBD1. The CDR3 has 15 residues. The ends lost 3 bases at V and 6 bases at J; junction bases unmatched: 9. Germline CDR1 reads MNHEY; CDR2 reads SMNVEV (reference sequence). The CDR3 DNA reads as TGTGCCAGCAGTTTCAAAGGACAGGGCAGCGCTGAAGCTTTCTTT. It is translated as CASSFKGQGSAEAFF.

The CDR3: CASSYEQLRTGPVQPQHF. CDR3 DNA sequence: TGTGCCAGCAGTTACGAACAACTCCGGACAGGGCCTGTTCAGCCCCAGCATTTT. The chain is built from TRBV6-2 or TRBV6-3 and TRBJ1-5, with 8 bases that match TRBD1. Germline V lookup: CDR1 MNHEY, CDR2 SVGEGT. This CDR3 is built from 18 residues. J gave up 6 bases and V 2 bases, and 15 bases lay outside the gene matches.

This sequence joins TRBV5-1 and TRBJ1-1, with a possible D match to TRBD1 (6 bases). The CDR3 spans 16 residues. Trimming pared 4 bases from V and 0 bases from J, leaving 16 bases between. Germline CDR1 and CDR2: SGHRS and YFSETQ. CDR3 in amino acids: CASSALQGYVNTEAFF. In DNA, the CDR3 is TGCGCCAGCAGCGCACTACAGGGTTACGTGAACACTGAAGCTTTCTTT.

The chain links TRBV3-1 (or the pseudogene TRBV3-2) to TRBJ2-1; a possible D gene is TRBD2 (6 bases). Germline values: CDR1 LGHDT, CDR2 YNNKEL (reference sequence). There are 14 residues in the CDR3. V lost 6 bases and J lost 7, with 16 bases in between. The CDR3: CASSRAGGLNEQFF. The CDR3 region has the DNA TGTGCCAGCAGTCGAGCGGGCGGACTTAATGAGCAGTTCTTC.